A selection of T cell receptor beta chains follows, all from one sample in a study of cytomegalovirus exposure and HLA in healthy donors. The protocol was immunoSEQ multiplex PCR, while the TCRdb copy is restricted to in-frame clones and leaves out a portion. This sample carries around 50,000 clones, 94% of them seen once, and the ten largest clones take around 8%. Sequencing was performed on PBMCs. The receptors derive from a woman aged 18-29 years in good health and CMV-seropositive. The CDR3 runs from the conserved cysteine through the conserved F or W. The D gene is left open where the match is weak. Clone size is not always given. Where it is, it says once, few, many or a class for expanded clones.

TRBV28	TRBJ2-1	.	.	CASSLSRSSYNEQFF	TGTGCCAGCAGTTTATCCCGGAGCTCCTACAATGAGCAGTTCTTC
TRBV4-1	TRBJ2-3	.	TRBD1	CASSQGDRVGADTQYF	TGCGCCAGCAGCCAAGGGGACAGGGTGGGAGCAGATACGCAGTATTTT
TRBV6-1	TRBJ2-7	.	.	CASSESDYSSYEQYF	TGTGCCAGCAGTGAAAGCGACTACTCCTCCTACGAGCAGTACTTC
TRBV21-1	TRBJ2-1	.	.	CASSLLEASGSSYNEQFF	TGTGCCAGCAGCCTATTAGAAGCTAGCGGGAGCTCCTACAATGAGCAGTTCTTC
TRBV5-1	TRBJ1-4	.	.	CASSLVGSGMSNEKLFF	TGCGCCAGCAGCTTGGTTGGGTCAGGGATGTCTAATGAAAAACTGTTTTTT
TRBV13	TRBJ2-3	.	.	CASSISDTQYF	TGTGCCAGCAGCATTAGCGATACGCAGTATTTT
TRBV27	TRBJ2-2	.	.	CASRHVNYPSANTGELFF	TGTGCCAGCAGGCATGTAAACTACCCATCCGCGAACACCGGGGAGCTGTTTTTT
TRBV28	TRBJ2-7	.	.	CASTGVPYEQYF	TGTGCCAGCACGGGGGTCCCCTACGAGCAGTACTTC
TRBV28	TRBJ2-7	.	.	CASSFLVFARSDSSYEQYF	TGTGCCAGCAGTTTTTTAGTTTTTGCGCGGTCGGACAGCTCCTACGAGCAGTACTTC
TRBV4-2	TRBJ2-7	.	.	CASSPAGPGEQYF	TGTGCCAGCAGCCCCGCGGGACCAGGAGAGCAGTACTTC
TRBV6-1	TRBJ2-7	.	.	CASSEAGRSYEQYF	TGTGCCAGCAGTGAGGCGGGACGGTCTTACGAGCAGTACTTC
TRBV29-1	TRBJ2-7	.	.	CSAGQTYEQYF	TGCAGCGCTGGACAGACCTACGAGCAGTACTTC
TRBV15	TRBJ1-5	.	TRBD1	CATSYRQGASSNQPQHF	TGTGCCACCAGCTATCGACAGGGAGCCTCCTCGAATCAGCCCCAGCATTTT
TRBV6-1	TRBJ2-2	.	TRBD1	CASRGQGEAGELFF	TGTGCCAGCAGGGGACAGGGAGAGGCCGGGGAGCTGTTTTTT
TRBV7-2	TRBJ2-7	.	.	CASSLDPGVSYEQYF	TGTGCCAGCAGCTTAGACCCCGGGGTCTCCTACGAGCAGTACTTC
TRBV29-1	TRBJ1-1	.	TRBD1	CSARQGDTEAFF	TGCAGCGCCAGACAGGGGGACACTGAAGCTTTCTTT
TRBV25-1	TRBJ1-4	.	.	CASSEWEDEKLFF	TGTGCCAGCAGCGAGTGGGAGGATGAAAAACTGTTTTTT
TRBV28	TRBJ2-1	.	TRBD1	CASSLDRASSYNEQFF	TGTGCCAGCAGCCTAGACAGGGCTAGCTCCTACAATGAGCAGTTCTTC
TRBV9	TRBJ2-6	.	TRBD1	CASSARTGGAGANVLTF	TGTGCCAGCAGCGCACGGACAGGGGGCGCGGGGGCCAACGTCCTGACTTTC
TRBV7-2	TRBJ1-3	.	.	CASTLTGGNTIYF	TGTGCCAGCACCCTCACCGGGGGAAACACCATATATTTT
TRBV7-8	TRBJ2-2	.	TRBD2	CASTRGLAGANTGELFF	TGTGCCAGCACCAGGGGACTAGCGGGAGCGAACACCGGGGAGCTGTTTTTT
TRBV29-1	TRBJ2-1	.	.	CSPRDQGASEQFF	TGCAGCCCCCGCGATCAGGGTGCATCCGAGCAGTTCTTC
TRBV18	TRBJ2-2	.	TRBD1	CASSPQGAWDWNTGELFF	TGTGCCAGCTCACCGCAGGGGGCTTGGGACTGGAACACCGGGGAGCTGTTTTTT
TRBV28	TRBJ1-2	.	.	CASSPGGGRRDYTF	TGTGCCAGCAGCCCGGGCGGGGGGCGAAGGGACTACACCTTC
TRBV11-3	TRBJ1-2	.	.	CASSLNRDGAGYTF	TGTGCCAGCAGCTTAAACAGGGACGGGGCGGGCTACACCTTC
TRBV28	TRBJ1-5	.	TRBD1	CASSTSGGGGQPQHF	TGTGCCAGCAGTACCTCAGGGGGCGGAGGTCAGCCCCAGCATTTT
TRBV9	TRBJ2-5	.	TRBD1	CASSTHIQGAETQYF	TGTGCCAGCAGCACGCACATTCAGGGGGCGGAGACCCAGTACTTC
TRBV9	TRBJ2-3	.	.	CASSAQTSTDTQYF	TGTGCCAGCAGCGCCCAGACTAGCACAGATACGCAGTATTTT
TRBV14	TRBJ2-1	.	TRBD2	CASSQDLRGTGLAGNNEQFF	TGTGCCAGCAGCCAAGACTTGCGAGGGACGGGACTAGCGGGAAACAATGAGCAGTTCTTC
TRBV4-1	TRBJ1-4	.	.	CASSQAGAGVNSNEKLFF	TGCGCCAGCAGCCAAGCTGGGGCAGGAGTTAATTCTAATGAAAAACTGTTTTTT
TRBV2	TRBJ2-2	once	.	CASSVSYNTGELFF	TGTGCCAGCAGTGTGAGTTATAACACCGGGGAGCTGTTTTTT
TRBV4-2	TRBJ1-6	.	.	CASSPMTGDFSPLHF	TGTGCCAGCAGCCCTATGACAGGCGACTTTTCACCCCTCCACTTT
TRBV30	TRBJ2-7	.	.	CAWSVMGQTYEQYF	TGTGCCTGGAGTGTAATGGGACAAACCTACGAGCAGTACTTC
TRBV5-6	TRBJ1-3	.	TRBD1	CASSPIKGASGNTIYF	TGTGCCAGCAGCCCTATCAAGGGGGCTAGTGGAAACACCATATATTTT
TRBV18	TRBJ2-1	.	TRBD2	CASSPGTSDREQFF	TGTGCCAGCTCCCCCGGGACTAGCGATCGTGAGCAGTTCTTC
TRBV6-6	TRBJ2-5	.	TRBD2	CASSSGIAGGETQYF	TGTGCCAGCAGTTCCGGGATAGCGGGAGGAGAGACCCAGTACTTC
TRBV5-4	TRBJ1-1	.	.	CASSLDRDTEAFF	TGTGCCAGCAGCTTGGACAGGGACACTGAAGCTTTCTTT
TRBV30	TRBJ2-7	.	TRBD1	CAWSVLVGTGVSEQYF	TGTGCCTGGAGTGTACTAGTGGGGACAGGGGTTAGTGAGCAGTACTTC
TRBV28	TRBJ2-1	.	.	CASRRGKNEQFF	TGTGCCAGCAGAAGGGGGAAGAATGAGCAGTTCTTC
TRBV7-9	TRBJ2-2	.	.	CASSLVQGTGELFF	TGTGCCAGCAGCTTAGTCCAGGGTACCGGGGAGCTGTTTTTT
TRBV6-4	TRBJ2-1	.	TRBD2	CASSPGGDHNEQFF	TGTGCCAGCAGTCCGGGGGGAGACCACAATGAGCAGTTCTTC
TRBV5-4	TRBJ2-7	.	TRBD2	CASSSPTSGYSYEQYF	TGTGCCAGCAGCTCCCCTACTAGCGGGTACTCCTACGAGCAGTACTTC
TRBV5-1	TRBJ2-3	.	TRBD2	CASSLRGLAGEDTQYF	TGCGCCAGCAGCCTCAGGGGACTAGCGGGAGAGGATACGCAGTATTTT
TRBV11-1	TRBJ2-3	.	.	CASSSNSRSTDTQYF	TGTGCCAGCAGCTCAAACTCCCGTAGCACAGATACGCAGTATTTT
TRBV11-3	TRBJ2-3	.	.	CASSLEQGTTQYF	TGTGCCAGCAGCTTAGAACAGGGTACTACGCAGTATTTT
TRBV6-1	TRBJ1-1	.	TRBD1	CASEPGQRYTEAFF	TGTGCCAGCGAACCGGGACAGAGATATACTGAAGCTTTCTTT
TRBV18	TRBJ2-1	.	TRBD1	CASSPSGTGFYNEQFF	TGTGCCAGCTCACCGTCAGGGACAGGTTTCTACAATGAGCAGTTCTTC
TRBV11-3	TRBJ2-3	.	.	CASSSQGETDTQYF	TGTGCCAGCAGCTCCCAAGGGGAAACAGATACGCAGTATTTT
TRBV5-6	TRBJ2-7	.	.	CASSRDTWNYEQYF	TGTGCCAGCAGCCGGGACACGTGGAATTACGAGCAGTACTTC
TRBV27	TRBJ1-2	.	.	CASSLAINYGYTF	TGTGCCAGCAGTTTAGCGATTAACTATGGCTACACCTTC
TRBV30	TRBJ2-7	.	.	CAWSVQTEQYF	TGTGCCTGGAGTGTACAGACCGAGCAGTACTTC
TRBV28	TRBJ1-5	.	TRBD1	CASREDRVSNQPQHF	TGTGCCAGCAGAGAAGACAGGGTAAGCAATCAGCCCCAGCATTTT
TRBV19	TRBJ2-6	once	TRBD1	CASSKLTGGTGANVLTF	TGTGCCAGTAGTAAACTAACAGGGGGCACTGGGGCCAACGTCCTGACTTTC
TRBV7-9	TRBJ2-1	.	TRBD2	CASSPGLAGLSSYNEQFF	TGTGCCAGCAGCCCCGGACTAGCGGGTCTTAGCTCCTACAATGAGCAGTTCTTC
TRBV14	TRBJ1-2	.	.	CASSQVPHSIYGYTF	TGTGCCAGCAGCCAAGTTCCGCACAGCATCTATGGCTACACCTTC
TRBV6-4	TRBJ2-1	.	TRBD1	CASSDSTGSGNEQFF	TGTGCCAGCAGTGACTCGACAGGGTCCGGCAATGAGCAGTTCTTC
TRBV9	TRBJ1-1	.	.	CASSASGGGNIEAFF	TGTGCCAGCAGCGCCTCCGGGGGGGGGAACATTGAAGCTTTCTTT
TRBV19	TRBJ2-1	.	TRBD2	CASNRLAGGHNEQFF	TGTGCCAGTAACAGACTAGCGGGAGGCCACAATGAGCAGTTCTTC